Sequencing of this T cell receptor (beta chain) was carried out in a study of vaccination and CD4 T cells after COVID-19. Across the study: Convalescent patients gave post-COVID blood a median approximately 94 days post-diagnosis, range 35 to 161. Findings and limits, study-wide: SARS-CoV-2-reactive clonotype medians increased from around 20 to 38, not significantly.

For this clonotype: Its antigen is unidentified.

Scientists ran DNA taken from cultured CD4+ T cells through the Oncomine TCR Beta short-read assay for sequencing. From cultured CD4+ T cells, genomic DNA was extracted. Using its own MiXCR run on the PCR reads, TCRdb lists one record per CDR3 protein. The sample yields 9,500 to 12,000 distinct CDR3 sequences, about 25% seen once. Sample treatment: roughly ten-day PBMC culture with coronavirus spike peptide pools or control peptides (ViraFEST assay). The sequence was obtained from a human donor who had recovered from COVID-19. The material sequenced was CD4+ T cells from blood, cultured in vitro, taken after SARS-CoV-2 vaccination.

Written as DNA, the CDR3 is TGTGCCAGCAGCCCGGCGGGACAGGTGGTTTACGAGCAGTACTTC. As protein: CASSPAGQVVYEQYF. The rearrangement links TRBV5-5 to TRBJ2-7; TRBD1 matches at 8 bases. With 4 bases clipped from V and 4 bases from J, the junction kept 10 bases outside the gene matches. The V gene's germline CDR1 is SGHKS and CDR2 YYEKEE (reference sequence). The CDR3 is 15 amino acids. Drawing the rest from reference TRBV5-5 and TRBJ2-7, the complete variable domain is DAGVTQSPTHLIKTRGQQVTLRCSPISGHKSVSWYQQVLGQGPQFIFQYYEKEERGRGNFPDRFSARQFPNYSSELNVNALLLGDSALYLCASSPAGQVVYEQYFGPGTRLTVT.